This passage covers 27 T cell receptor beta chains from one sample sequenced in a study of blood T cell repertoires in COVID-19. The assay was immunoSEQ multiplex PCR, and TCRdb's table has in-frame clones only and misses some. Of some 320,000 clones in the sample, about 90% are singletons; the top ten hold about 5.4%. Sequencing was done on a sample of PBMCs or T cells enriched from blood (not recorded which). The receptors originated from a young woman who had recovered from COVID-19.

The rearrangement links TRBV7-6 to TRBJ2-7; D is perhaps TRBD1 (5 bases). The V gene's germline CDR1 is SGHVS and CDR2 FNYEAQ. Trimming cost V 1 base and J 1 base, with 8 bases left between them. The CDR3 sequence is 14 residues long. The CDR3 is CASSLGAGSYEQYF. The CDR3 bases are TGTGCCAGCAGCTTAGGGGCAGGGTCCTACGAGCAGTACTTC.

This clone was detected only a few times. The rearrangement uses TRBV5-1 and TRBJ2-2; D ambiguous. CDR1 and CDR2 from the germline V gene are SGHRS and YFSETQ. Trimming took off 0 bases at V and 6 bases at J, with 9 bases between the two ends. The CDR3 totals 14 residues. The CDR3 region is CASSLGAGAGELFF. The DNA for the CDR3 is TGCGCCAGCAGCTTGGGGGCCGGCGCCGGGGAGCTGTTTTTT. The full variable domain, completed using reference TRBV5-1 and TRBJ2-2, is KAGVTQTPRYLIKTRGQQVTLSCSPISGHRSVSWYQQTPGQGLQFLFEYFSETQRNKGNFPGRFSGRQFSNSRSEMNVSTLELGDSALYLCASSLGAGAGELFFGEGSRLTVL.

The rearrangement joins TRBV20-1 to TRBJ1-1, with D possibly TRBD1 on 5 matching bases. Between the trimmed V and J ends, which lost 3 bases and 3 bases, there was a span of 14 bases. CDR3 size: 14 residues. Per the germline V gene, CDR1 is DFQATT and CDR2 is SNEGSKA (reference sequence). CDR3 sequence (DNA): TGCAGTGCTAGTACCAGGGTCGGGCACACTGAAGCTTTCTTT. Its translation is CSASTRVGHTEAFF.

Only one count was recorded for this clone. The gene calls are TRBV19 and TRBJ1-5; 12 bases match TRBD1. The CDR3 runs 21 residues. The V gene's germline CDR1 is LNHDA and CDR2 SQIVND (reference sequence). V gave up 5 bases and J gave up 9 bases; unmatched junction bases: 26. CDR3 sequence: CASSPRDRGQVERITFRPQHF. The CDR3 bases are TGTGCCAGTAGTCCCCGGGACAGGGGGCAGGTAGAGCGGATCACTTTTAGGCCCCAGCATTTT.

The genes are TRBV5-1 and TRBJ2-7; 10 nucleotides align to TRBD1. V shed 3 bases, J shed 3 bases, and the junction held 9 bases outside the gene matches. CDR1 and CDR2 (germline): SGHRS, YFSETQ. This CDR3 contains 16 residues. The DNA of the CDR3 is TGCGCCAGCAGCTCGACACCCGGGACAGGGGTCTACGAGCAGTACTTC. Translation: CASSSTPGTGVYEQYF.

The chain has TRBV9 and TRBJ2-1; D remains unclear. Germline assignment: CDR1 SGDLS and CDR2 YYNGEE. V was cut by 0 bases and J by 9 bases, with 10 bases left in between. This CDR3 has 13 residues. The chain's CDR3 is CASSVVSSGEQFF. The CDR3, as DNA: TGTGCCAGCAGCGTAGTGTCGTCCGGTGAGCAGTTCTTC.

This chain joins TRBV7-9 and TRBJ2-3, with a possible D match to TRBD2 (6 bases). The CDR3 is made up of 16 amino acids. The V and J ends lost 5 bases and 0 bases respectively, with 15 bases between them. Germline CDR1 SEHNR, CDR2 FQNEAQ (reference sequence). Here the CDR3 reads CASSTKEGTSTDTQYF. DNA for the CDR3: TGTGCCAGCAGCACTAAAGAGGGGACTAGCACAGATACGCAGTATTTT.

The chain recombines TRBV5-1 with TRBJ2-1; tentative D call: TRBD2 (6 bases). The CDR3 consists of 14 residues. Germline V gives CDR1 SGHRS, CDR2 YFSETQ. V was trimmed by 4 bases and J by 4 bases, leaving 12 bases between them. CDR3 in amino acids: CASSPGDVYNEQFF. The CDR3 nucleotides read TGCGCCAGCAGCCCGGGGGACGTTTACAATGAGCAGTTCTTC.

The chain recombines TRBV7-2 with TRBJ1-4; D is possibly TRBD1 (5 bases). Germline V gene sequence: CDR1 SGHTA, CDR2 FQGNSA. Trimming shortened V by 3 bases and J by 3 bases, and 11 bases separated the two germline ends. The CDR3 extends over 15 amino acids. This chain's CDR3 is CASSFFGGANEKLFF. In DNA form, the CDR3 reads TGTGCCAGCAGCTTTTTTGGAGGGGCTAATGAAAAACTGTTTTTT.

The V gene is TRBV7-6, the J gene TRBJ1-5; 7 bases fit TRBD1. The ends lost 5 bases at V and 7 bases at J; junction bases unmatched: 11. The CDR3 is 15 amino acids. CDR1 and CDR2 (germline): SGHVS, FNYEAQ. The CDR3 sequence: CASSPIRGGDQPQHF. CDR3 bases: TGTGCCAGCAGCCCCATTAGAGGGGGCGACCAGCCCCAGCATTTT.

V usage is TRBV2 and J usage is TRBJ1-1, with D perhaps matching TRBD1 (5 bases). V was cut by 4 bases and J by 1 base, with 7 bases left in between. Germline CDR1 reads SNHLY; CDR2 reads FYNNEI. This CDR3 spans 13 amino acids. CDR3 residues: CASSVGENTEAFF. CDR3 in DNA: TGTGCCAGCAGTGTAGGGGAGAACACTGAAGCTTTCTTT.

The chain joins TRBV5-6 to TRBJ1-1, with 10 nucleotides matching TRBD1. Per germline, CDR1 SGHDT and CDR2 YYEEEE. J gave up 11 bases and V 6 bases, and 16 bases lay outside the gene matches. The CDR3 is 15 amino acids. The CDR3 loop is CASTWIDRGLPLAFF. The CDR3 DNA sequence: TGTGCCAGCACCTGGATAGACAGGGGGCTCCCTCTGGCTTTCTTT.

This sequence joins TRBV13 and TRBJ1-4, with 10 bases lining up with TRBD1. The CDR3 consists of 16 residues. V shed 5 bases, J shed 6 bases, and the junction held 9 bases outside the gene matches. Germline CDR1 and CDR2: PRHDT and FYEKMQ (reference sequence). DNA for the CDR3: TGTGCCAGCAGCCTCCGGGACAGGGGCAGGGATGAAAAACTGTTTTTT. Amino acids: CASSLRDRGRDEKLFF.

This clone has more than one count but fewer than ten. The V call is TRBV7-9, the J call TRBJ2-2; D possibly corresponds to TRBD2 (7 bases). Looked up from germline, CDR1 is SEHNR and CDR2 is FQNEAQ (reference sequence). V was pared by 10 bases and J by 2 bases, with 20 bases between. CDR3 size: 16 residues. CDR3 bases: TGTGCCACCCCATCGGCGGGGGCCCTAAACACCGGGGAGCTGTTTTTT. It encodes CATPSAGALNTGELFF.

V and J are TRBV5-4 and TRBJ1-2; no clear D gene. Per the germline V gene, CDR1 is SGHNT and CDR2 is YYREEE (reference sequence). V was pared by 2 bases and J by 0 bases, with 14 bases between. There are 16 residues in the CDR3. The DNA of the CDR3 is TGTGCCAGCAGCTTTGAGGTCGGCCGATCTAACTATGGCTACACCTTC. This gives the protein CASSFEVGRSNYGYTF.

The chain recombines TRBV5-5 with TRBJ1-6; 10 positions match TRBD1. The germline V gene has CDR1 SGHKS and CDR2 YYEKEE (reference sequence). The CDR3 spans 16 residues. V was pared by 4 bases and J by 3 bases, with 4 bases of the junction left unmatched. DNA for the CDR3: TGTGCCAGCAGCCTGAGGACAGGGGGCTATAATTCACCCCTCCACTTT. Protein product: CASSLRTGGYNSPLHF.

This clone was counted a few times. In DNA form, the CDR3 reads TGTGCCAGCAGCTACGGACAGGGTGGCAATTCACCCCTCCACTTT. Translated: CASSYGQGGNSPLHF. The chain recombines TRBV5-6 with TRBJ1-6; 8 bases line up with TRBD1. V lost 3 bases to trimming and J lost 7 bases; unmatched junction nucleotides: 6. Germline CDR1 reads SGHDT; CDR2 reads YYEEEE. This CDR3 contains 15 residues. The full variable domain, in which reference TRBV5-6 and TRBJ1-6 provide the parts outside the CDR3, is DAGVTQSPTHLIKTRGQQVTLRCSPKSGHDTVSWYQQALGQGPQFIFQYYEEEERQRGNFPDRFSGHQFPNYSSELNVNALLLGDSALYLCASSYGQGGNSPLHFGNGTRLTVT.

The J gene is TRBJ2-7, the V gene TRBV30, with 8 bases fitting TRBD1. With V trimmed by 6 bases and J by 5 bases, 12 bases remained unmatched. Germline lookup yields CDR1 GTSNPN and CDR2 SVGIG (reference sequence). The CDR3 runs 14 residues. CDR3 protein: CACLLGQVLNEQYF. CDR3 DNA: TGTGCCTGCCTATTGGGACAGGTTCTAAACGAGCAGTACTTC.

The rearrangement links TRBV9 to TRBJ2-7; D is unresolved. V was clipped by 3 bases and J by 1 base, with 2 bases between them. Germline V gene sequence: CDR1 SGDLS, CDR2 YYNGEE. The CDR3 sequence is 11 residues long. As DNA, the CDR3 is TGTGCCAGCAGCGCTTCCTACGAGCAGTACTTC. Translation gives CASSASYEQYF.

This clone was seen just once. The V and J genes are TRBV7-2 and TRBJ1-5, with 8 nucleotides matching TRBD1. Germline V gives CDR1 SGHTA, CDR2 FQGNSA. Germline trimming cut 5 bases from V and 6 bases from J; bases unmatched to any gene: 9. CDR3 length equals 15 residues. In DNA, the CDR3 is TGTGCCAGCAGCCTATACGGACAGGGAGGTCAGCCCCAGCATTTT. Translation: CASSLYGQGGQPQHF.

The chain has TRBV10-1 and TRBJ2-7, with 7 bases that match TRBD1. The length of the CDR3 is 15 residues. V lost 4 bases to trimming and J lost 0 bases; unmatched junction nucleotides: 6. CDR1 is WNHNN and CDR2 is SYGVQD in the germline V gene (reference sequence). This CDR3 is CASSAAGGSSYEQYF. Written as DNA, the CDR3 is TGCGCCAGCAGTGCGGCAGGGGGTAGCTCCTACGAGCAGTACTTC.

The J gene is TRBJ2-7, the V gene TRBV4-1; perhaps TRBD1 as D (5 bases). This CDR3 has 15 amino acids. V lost 0 bases and J lost 4, with 13 bases in between. Germline V gene data show CDR1 as MGHRA and CDR2 as YSYEKL. The CDR3 nucleotides are TGCGCCAGCAGCCAAGATCCGGCCAGGGCGTACGAGCAGTACTTC. Protein product: CASSQDPARAYEQYF.

This chain links TRBV5-1 with TRBJ1-2; a weak D match, TRBD1 (5 bases). The CDR3 consists of 12 residues. CDR1 is SGHRS and CDR2 is YFSETQ in the germline V gene. V lost 0 bases and J 10 bases, leaving 10 bases between the germline ends. The CDR3 DNA reads TGCGCCAGCAGCTTGGGATCAGGGTCCTACACCTTC. Translated: CASSLGSGSYTF.

The DNA of the CDR3 is TGCGCCAGCAGTGAGACCCCCGGGTACGGTGAAGCTTTCTTT. Amino acids: CASSETPGYGEAFF. The genes are TRBV10-1 and TRBJ1-1; D gene unclear. CDR1 is WNHNN and CDR2 is SYGVQD in the germline V gene (reference sequence). The CDR3 runs 14 residues. V lost 2 bases and J lost 7, with 14 bases in between.

The V call is TRBV15, the J call TRBJ1-3; D is possibly TRBD1 (5 bases). The V gene lost 0 bases and the J gene lost 3 bases, with 15 bases spanning the gap. Germline loops: CDR1 LNHNV, CDR2 YYDKDF (reference sequence). The CDR3 loop spans 17 amino acids. CDR3 in amino acids: CATSRDRGSRDGNTIYF. DNA for the CDR3: TGTGCCACCAGCAGAGACCGGGGGTCGAGAGATGGAAACACCATATATTTT.

The chain combines TRBV5-1 with TRBJ1-1; TRBD1 is a possible D gene (5 bases). Germline CDR1 SGHRS, CDR2 YFSETQ. The CDR3 covers 15 residues. V shed 4 bases and J shed 6 bases, with 19 bases lying between them. The CDR3 region is CASSRGPGGEAEAFF. DNA of the CDR3: TGCGCCAGCAGCCGCGGACCGGGGGGAGAGGCTGAAGCTTTCTTT.

This clone appeared a single time. The V and J genes are TRBV6-5 and TRBJ1-2; 11 bases agree with TRBD1. Germline CDR1 is MNHEY and CDR2 is SVGAGI. With 7 bases clipped from V and 7 bases from J, the junction kept 11 bases outside the gene matches. This CDR3 region has 15 residues. The CDR3 DNA is TGTGCCAGCACCGGACGGACAGGGGGCTTTGGTGGCTACACCTTC. It is translated as CASTGRTGGFGGYTF.